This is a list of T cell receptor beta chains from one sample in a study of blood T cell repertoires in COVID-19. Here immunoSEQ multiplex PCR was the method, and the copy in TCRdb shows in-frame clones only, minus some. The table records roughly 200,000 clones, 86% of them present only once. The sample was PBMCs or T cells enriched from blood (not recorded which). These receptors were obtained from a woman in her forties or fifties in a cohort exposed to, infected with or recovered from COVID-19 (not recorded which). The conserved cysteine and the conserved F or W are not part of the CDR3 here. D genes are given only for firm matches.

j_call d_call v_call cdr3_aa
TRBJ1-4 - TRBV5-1 ASSSTGPPNEKLF
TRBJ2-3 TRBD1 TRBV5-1 ASAGQGGADTQY
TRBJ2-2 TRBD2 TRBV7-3 ASSPTSRTSGGPGELF
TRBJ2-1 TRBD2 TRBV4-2 ASSQAGLSGGTYNEQF
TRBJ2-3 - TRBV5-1 ASSFGSRGIDTQY
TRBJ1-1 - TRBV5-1 ASSLQGSPPEAF
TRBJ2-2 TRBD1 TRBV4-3 ASSSLASGTGGAGGELF
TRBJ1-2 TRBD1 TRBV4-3 ASSRSDRGRGYGYT
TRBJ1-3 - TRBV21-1 ASSKASLFHHRNTIY
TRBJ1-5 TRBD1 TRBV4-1 ASSRWPWGQRDQPQH
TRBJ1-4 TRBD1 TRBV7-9 ASSGDRGPEKLF
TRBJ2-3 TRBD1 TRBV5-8 ASSSGQGAGDTQY
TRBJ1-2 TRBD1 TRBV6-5 ASRGQGANYGYT
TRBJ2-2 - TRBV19 ASSIGRGFNTGELF
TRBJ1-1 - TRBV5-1 ASSFGPGNPEAF
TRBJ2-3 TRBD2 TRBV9 ASSTSGGTDTQY
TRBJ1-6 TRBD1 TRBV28 ASSTPGQGRSPLH
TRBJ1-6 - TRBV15 ATIDTGGGESPLH
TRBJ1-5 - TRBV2 ASSEQGTDQPQH
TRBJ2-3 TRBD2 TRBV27 ASSLSQGTSFAYTQY
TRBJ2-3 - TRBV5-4 ASSPGQQGTDTQY
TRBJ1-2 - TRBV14 ASSQNYQGPWRDYT
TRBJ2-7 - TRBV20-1 SARGQLEQY
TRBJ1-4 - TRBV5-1 ASSSLAPNEKLF
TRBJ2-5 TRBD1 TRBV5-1 ASSYQGVEETQY
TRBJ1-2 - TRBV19 ASRPGQENFYGYT
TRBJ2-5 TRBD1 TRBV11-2 ASRHRGLQETQY
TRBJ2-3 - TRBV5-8 ASSLVLQTQY
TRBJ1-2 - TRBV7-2 ASSLRIMRGYT
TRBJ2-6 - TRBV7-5 ARSYTTGTASSGANVLT
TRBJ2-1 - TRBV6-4 ASSSIAEIYNEQF
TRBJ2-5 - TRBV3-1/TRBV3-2 ASSLGVLQETQY
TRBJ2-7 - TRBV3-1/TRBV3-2 ASSQDQAYEQY
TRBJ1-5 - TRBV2 ASSEVASYSNQPQH
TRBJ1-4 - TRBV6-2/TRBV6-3 ASSYETPWVKLF
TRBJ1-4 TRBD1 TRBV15 ATSRGDSATNEKLF
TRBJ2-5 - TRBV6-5 AAGRETQY
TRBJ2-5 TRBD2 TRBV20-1 SASSGGGAETQY
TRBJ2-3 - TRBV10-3 AISEAFKDTQY
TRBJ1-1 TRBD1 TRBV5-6 ASSPKTGSEAF
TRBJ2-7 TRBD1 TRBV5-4 ASSPVGGTGSYEQY
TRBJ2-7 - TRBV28 ASSLWGGLQAYEQY
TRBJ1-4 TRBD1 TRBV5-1 ASRTGTNANEKLF
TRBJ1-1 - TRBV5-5 ASSLGGRGNTEAF
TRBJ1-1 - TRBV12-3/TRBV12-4 ASSQGHTEAF
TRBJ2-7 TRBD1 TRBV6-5 ASSPRGRLSYEQY
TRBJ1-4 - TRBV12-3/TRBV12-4 ASMASTNEKLF
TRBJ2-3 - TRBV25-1 ASTGGTDTQY
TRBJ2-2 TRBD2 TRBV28 ASSLMSGGTGELF
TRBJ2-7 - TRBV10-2 ASSEVGIGYEQY